Listed below are T cell receptor beta chains from one sample, sequenced in a study of blood T cell repertoires in COVID-19. TCRdb's copy holds only in-frame clones and misses some; the assay was immunoSEQ multiplex PCR. The sample has approximately 140,000 clones, about 80% seen once. What was sequenced was peripheral blood. The receptor set was obtained from an elderly woman in a cohort sampled during active or convalescent COVID-19. Each CDR3 is given without its conserved first and last residue.

TRBV19	TRBJ1-5	ASRKGAGGQPQH
TRBV6-5	TRBJ2-2	ASSYSPGANTGELF
TRBV5-1	TRBJ1-3	ASSFEGSGNTIY
TRBV7-2	TRBJ1-2	ASSLGTGGYGYT
TRBV7-7	TRBJ2-5	ASSLGGVGGKETQY
TRBV7-2	TRBJ2-1	ASSLGFRDPSYEQF
TRBV25-1	TRBJ2-3	ASSEHSTDTQY
TRBV14	TRBJ1-6	ASSQELGTGRDSPLH
TRBV7-2	TRBJ2-7	ASSLASGLHYEQY
TRBV7-9	TRBJ2-3	ASTSEGDTQY
TRBV7-2	TRBJ2-3	ASSLLGGGLDTQY
TRBV7-2	TRBJ1-1	ASSLAGQNTEAF
TRBV12-3/TRBV12-4	TRBJ1-1	ASNRQENTEAF
TRBV5-1	TRBJ1-2	ASSLGVLNYGYT
TRBV19	TRBJ1-1	ASSRGQPNTEAF
TRBV28	TRBJ1-4	ASSPRTGVNEKLF
TRBV19	TRBJ1-1	ASSIVFRGAGTEAF
TRBV7-7	TRBJ2-5	ASSLAGQGETQY
TRBV30	TRBJ2-6	AWRFTGVNVLT
TRBV10-3	TRBJ1-6	AISTDRVNNSPLH
TRBV2	TRBJ1-4	ASSVRQGTNEKLF
TRBV5-1	TRBJ2-5	ASSLNRLTQETQY
TRBV29-1	TRBJ1-2	SVEALGGYGYT